This T cell receptor beta chain came from a study of T cell repertoires in cytomegalovirus infection. In the study overall: Through public TCR beta signatures, both CMV infection and matching HLA type were indicated. Whole-study findings and limits: HLA-C-restricted CMV-specific TCR beta clonotypes prevailed in the ex vivo response. Accumulated public TCR beta family frequency recognized individuals carrying CMV together with the relevant HLA.

TCRdb called the reads again in MiXCR, with one record for every CDR3 protein. Found here are about 230,000 distinct CDR3 sequences, roughly 22% of them singletons; the top ten hold around a sixth. This clonotype was observed a handful of times. Its target is unknown. CDR3 size: 15 residues. Germline V CDR1 and CDR2: MNHEY, SVGAGI. The junction had 4 bases not matched to a gene; V was cut back by 7 bases and J by 1 base. The specimen sequenced was CD8+ T cells from PBMCs. The TCR sequence derives from a human donor in good health (CMV status not recorded). Some clones in this sample may be carry-over from other donors' samples. The chain is built from TRBV6-5 and TRBJ2-3; 11 bases match TRBD2. CDR3 protein: CASTPLAGGTDTQYF. For the CDR3, the DNA is TGTGCCAGCACTCCACTAGCGGGGGGCACAGATACGCAGTATTTT.